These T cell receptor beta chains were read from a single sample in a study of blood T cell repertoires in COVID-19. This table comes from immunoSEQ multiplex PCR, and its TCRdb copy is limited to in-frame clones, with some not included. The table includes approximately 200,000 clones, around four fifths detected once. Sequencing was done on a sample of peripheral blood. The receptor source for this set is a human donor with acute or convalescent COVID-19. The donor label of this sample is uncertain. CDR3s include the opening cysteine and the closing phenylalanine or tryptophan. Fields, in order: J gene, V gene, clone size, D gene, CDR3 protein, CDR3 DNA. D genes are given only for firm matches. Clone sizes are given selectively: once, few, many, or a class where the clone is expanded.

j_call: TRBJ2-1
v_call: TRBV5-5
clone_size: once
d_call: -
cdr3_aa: CASSSGSGDVEQFF
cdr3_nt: TGTGCCAGCAGCTCGGGCTCGGGAGACGTTGAGCAGTTCTTC

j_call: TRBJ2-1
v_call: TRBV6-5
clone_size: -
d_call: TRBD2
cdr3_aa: CASSYGGLAGGYEQFF
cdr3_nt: TGTGCCAGCAGTTACGGGGGACTAGCGGGAGGGTATGAGCAGTTCTTC

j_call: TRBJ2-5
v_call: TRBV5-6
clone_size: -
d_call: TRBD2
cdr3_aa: CASGRVQETQYF
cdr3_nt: TGTGCCAGCGGGAGGGTTCAAGAGACCCAGTACTTC

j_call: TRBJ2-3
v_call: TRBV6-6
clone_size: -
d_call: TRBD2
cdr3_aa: CASSQARVAGWGTDTQYF
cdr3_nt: TGTGCCAGCAGTCAGGCCCGGGTAGCGGGATGGGGCACAGATACGCAGTATTTT

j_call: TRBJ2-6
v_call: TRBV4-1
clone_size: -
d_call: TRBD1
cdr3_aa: CASSQDSQGETSGANVLTF
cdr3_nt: TGCGCCAGCAGCCAAGATAGCCAGGGGGAAACCTCTGGGGCCAACGTCCTGACTTTC

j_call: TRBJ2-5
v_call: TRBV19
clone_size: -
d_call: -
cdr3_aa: CASKGLGETQYF
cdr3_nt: TGTGCCAGTAAGGGGCTGGGGGAGACCCAGTACTTC

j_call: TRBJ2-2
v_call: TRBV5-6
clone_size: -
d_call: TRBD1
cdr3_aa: CASSPVGGEGGELFF
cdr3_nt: TGTGCCAGCAGCCCGGTAGGGGGCGAGGGCGGGGAGCTGTTTTTT

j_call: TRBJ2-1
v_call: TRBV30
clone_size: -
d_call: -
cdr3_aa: CAWSSSSSYNEQFF
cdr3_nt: TGTGCCTGGAGCTCCTCGAGCTCCTACAATGAGCAGTTCTTC

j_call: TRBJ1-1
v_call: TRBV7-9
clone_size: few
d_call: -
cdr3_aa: CASSNRGQFPEAFF
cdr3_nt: TGTGCCAGCAGCAACCGCGGACAGTTTCCTGAAGCTTTCTTT

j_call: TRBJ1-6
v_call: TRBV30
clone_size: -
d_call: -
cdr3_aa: CAWSVPTGYNSPLHF
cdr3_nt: TGTGCCTGGAGTGTACCGACAGGTTACAATTCACCCCTCCACTTT

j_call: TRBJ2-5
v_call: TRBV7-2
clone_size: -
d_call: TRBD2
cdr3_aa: CASRLVGTSGRAGETQYF
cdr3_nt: TGTGCCAGCAGATTAGTGGGGACTAGCGGGAGGGCAGGAGAGACCCAGTACTTC

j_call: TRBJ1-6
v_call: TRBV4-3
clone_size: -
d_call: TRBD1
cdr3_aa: CASSQRTGRNSPLHF
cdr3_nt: TGCGCCAGCAGCCAGAGGACAGGGCGAAATTCACCCCTCCACTTT

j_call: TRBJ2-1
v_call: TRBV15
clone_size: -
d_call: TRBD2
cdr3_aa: CATSRDRATSGTYNEQFF
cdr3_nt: TGTGCCACCAGCAGAGATCGGGCGACTAGCGGGACCTACAATGAGCAGTTCTTC

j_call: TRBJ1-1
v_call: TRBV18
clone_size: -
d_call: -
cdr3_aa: CASSPGTRMNTEAFF
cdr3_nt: TGTGCCAGCTCCCCCGGGACACGTATGAACACTGAAGCTTTCTTT

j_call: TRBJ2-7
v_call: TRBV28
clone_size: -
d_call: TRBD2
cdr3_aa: CASSSVGAGGTGEQYF
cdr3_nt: TGTGCCAGCAGCTCCGTTGGGGCGGGAGGCACTGGAGAGCAGTACTTC

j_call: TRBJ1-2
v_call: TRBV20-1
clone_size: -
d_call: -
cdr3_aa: CSASRGNYGYTF
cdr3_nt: TGCAGTGCTAGTCGGGGAAACTATGGCTACACCTTC

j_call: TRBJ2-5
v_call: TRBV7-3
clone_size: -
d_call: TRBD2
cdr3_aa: CASSSSGGPGETQYF
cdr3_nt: TGTGCCAGCAGCTCTTCGGGAGGGCCCGGGGAGACCCAGTACTTC

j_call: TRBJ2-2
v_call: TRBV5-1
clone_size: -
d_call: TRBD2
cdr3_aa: CASSLDTAGGSGELFF
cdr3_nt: TGCGCCAGCAGCTTGGATACAGCGGGAGGGAGCGGGGAGCTGTTTTTT

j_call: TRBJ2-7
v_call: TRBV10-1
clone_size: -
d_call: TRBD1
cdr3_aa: CASSATGDSYEQYF
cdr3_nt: TGCGCCAGCAGTGCGACAGGGGACTCCTACGAGCAGTACTTC

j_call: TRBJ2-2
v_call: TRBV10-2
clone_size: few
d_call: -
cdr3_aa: CASSEPSRVTNTGELFF
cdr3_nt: TGCGCCAGCAGTGAACCATCGCGGGTCACTAACACCGGGGAGCTGTTTTTT

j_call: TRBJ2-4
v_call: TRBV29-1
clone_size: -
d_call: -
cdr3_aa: CSVGTKNIQYF
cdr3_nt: TGCAGCGTTGGTACCAAAAACATTCAGTACTTC

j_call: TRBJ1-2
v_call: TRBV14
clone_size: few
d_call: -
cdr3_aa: CASSQDLDSIYGYTF
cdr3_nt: TGTGCCAGCAGCCAAGATCTGGACAGCATCTATGGCTACACCTTC

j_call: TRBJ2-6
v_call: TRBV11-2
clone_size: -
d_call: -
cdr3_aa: CASSFRGANVLTF
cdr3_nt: TGTGCCAGCAGCTTTCGGGGGGCCAACGTCCTGACTTTC

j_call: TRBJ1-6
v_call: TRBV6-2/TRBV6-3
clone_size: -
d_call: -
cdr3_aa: CASSYDRSNSPLHF
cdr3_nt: TGTGCCAGCAGTTACGACAGGTCGAATTCACCCCTCCACTTT

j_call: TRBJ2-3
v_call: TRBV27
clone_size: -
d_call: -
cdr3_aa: CASSAGLRASTDTQYF
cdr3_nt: TGTGCCAGCAGTGCAGGATTGAGGGCTAGCACAGATACGCAGTATTTT

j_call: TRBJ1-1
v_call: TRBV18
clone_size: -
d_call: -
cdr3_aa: CASSPRLSTGTEAFF
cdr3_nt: TGTGCCAGCTCACCAAGGCTTTCGACGGGCACTGAAGCTTTCTTT

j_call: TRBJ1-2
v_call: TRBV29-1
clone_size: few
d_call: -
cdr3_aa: CSVEDLGQGHGYTF
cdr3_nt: TGCAGCGTTGAAGATCTGGGGCAGGGGCATGGCTACACCTTC

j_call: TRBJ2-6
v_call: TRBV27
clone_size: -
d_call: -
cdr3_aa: CASSSGSGANVLTF
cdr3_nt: TGTGCCAGCAGTTCAGGGTCGGGGGCCAACGTCCTGACTTTC

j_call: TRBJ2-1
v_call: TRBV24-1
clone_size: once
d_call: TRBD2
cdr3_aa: CATMGGSNEQFF
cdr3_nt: TGTGCCACCATGGGCGGGAGCAATGAGCAGTTCTTC

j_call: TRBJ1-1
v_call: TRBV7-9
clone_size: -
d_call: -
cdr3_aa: CAREGINTEAFF
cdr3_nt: TGTGCCAGGGAGGGGATAAACACTGAAGCTTTCTTT

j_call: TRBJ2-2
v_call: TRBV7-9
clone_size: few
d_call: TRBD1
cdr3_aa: CASSFTGVELFF
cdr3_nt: TGTGCCAGCAGCTTTACAGGGGTGGAGCTGTTTTTT

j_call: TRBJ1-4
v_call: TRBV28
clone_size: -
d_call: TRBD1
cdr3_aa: CASSPGDRGGNEKLFF
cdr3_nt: TGTGCCAGCAGTCCCGGCGACAGGGGAGGCAATGAAAAACTGTTTTTT

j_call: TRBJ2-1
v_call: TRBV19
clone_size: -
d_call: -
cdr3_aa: CASSMRPNVDEQFF
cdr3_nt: TGTGCCAGTAGTATGAGGCCTAACGTGGATGAGCAGTTCTTC

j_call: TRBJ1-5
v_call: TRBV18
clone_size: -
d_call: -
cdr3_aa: CASSQWTAPQPQHF
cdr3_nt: TGTGCCAGCTCACAATGGACAGCTCCCCAGCCCCAGCATTTT

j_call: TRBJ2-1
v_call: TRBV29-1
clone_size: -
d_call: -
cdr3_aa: CSVGRTTPGNEQFF
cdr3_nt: TGCAGCGTTGGACGGACAACACCGGGCAATGAGCAGTTCTTC

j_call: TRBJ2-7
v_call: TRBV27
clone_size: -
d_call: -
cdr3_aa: CASSTDRISYEQYF
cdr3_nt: TGTGCCAGCAGTACCGACAGGATTTCCTACGAGCAGTACTTC

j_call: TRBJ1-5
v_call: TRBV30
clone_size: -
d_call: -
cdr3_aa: CAWALGGLEPQHF
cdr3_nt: TGTGCCTGGGCTTTGGGGGGGTTGGAGCCCCAGCATTTT

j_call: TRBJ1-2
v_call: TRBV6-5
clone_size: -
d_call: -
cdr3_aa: CASSYREQGNYGYTF
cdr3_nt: TGTGCCAGCAGTTACCGAGAACAGGGCAACTATGGCTACACCTTC

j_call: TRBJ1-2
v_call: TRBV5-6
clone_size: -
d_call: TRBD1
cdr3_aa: CASSLAGGSNYGYTF
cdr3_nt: TGTGCCAGCAGCCTCGCAGGGGGATCTAACTATGGCTACACCTTC

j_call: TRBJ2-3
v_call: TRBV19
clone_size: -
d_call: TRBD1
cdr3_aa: CASSSSTGGTDTQYF
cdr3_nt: TGTGCCAGTAGTTCCTCGACAGGGGGAACAGATACGCAGTATTTT

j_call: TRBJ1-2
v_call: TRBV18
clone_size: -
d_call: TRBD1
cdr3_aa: CASSPLGQQIYGYTF
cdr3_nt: TGTGCCAGCTCCCCACTGGGACAGCAAATCTATGGCTACACCTTC

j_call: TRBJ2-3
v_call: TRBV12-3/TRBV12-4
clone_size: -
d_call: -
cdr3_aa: CASSLRTADTQYF
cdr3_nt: TGTGCCAGCAGTTTGAGGACTGCAGATACGCAGTATTTT

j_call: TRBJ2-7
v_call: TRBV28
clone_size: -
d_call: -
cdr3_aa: CASSQPGGRNYEQYF
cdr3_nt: TGTGCCAGCAGTCAGCCGGGTGGGAGAAACTACGAGCAGTACTTC

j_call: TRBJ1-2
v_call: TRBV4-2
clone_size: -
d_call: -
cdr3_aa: CASSQGVLTEDTF
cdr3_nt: TGTGCCAGCAGCCAAGGAGTTTTAACCGAGGACACCTTC

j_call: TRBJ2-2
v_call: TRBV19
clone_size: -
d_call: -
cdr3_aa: CASSILARTGELFF
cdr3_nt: TGTGCCAGTAGTATACTAGCCCGCACCGGGGAGCTGTTTTTT

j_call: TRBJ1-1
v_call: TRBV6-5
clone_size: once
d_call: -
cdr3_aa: CASSYSRSNTEAFF
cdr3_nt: TGTGCCAGCAGTTACTCGCGGTCGAACACTGAAGCTTTCTTT

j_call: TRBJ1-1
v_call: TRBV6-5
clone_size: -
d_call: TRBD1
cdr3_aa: CASSFGGTGIRTEAFF
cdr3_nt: TGTGCCAGCAGTTTTGGGGGGACAGGGATAAGGACTGAAGCTTTCTTT

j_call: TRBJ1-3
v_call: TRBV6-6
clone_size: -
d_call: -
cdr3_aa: CASSRYGGATGNTIYF
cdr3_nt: TGTGCCAGCAGCCGATATGGGGGGGCTACTGGAAACACCATATATTTT

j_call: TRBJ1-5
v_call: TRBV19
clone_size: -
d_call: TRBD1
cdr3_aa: CASSPRGQGENSNQPQHF
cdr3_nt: TGTGCCAGTAGTCCTAGGGGACAGGGGGAAAATAGCAATCAGCCCCAGCATTTT

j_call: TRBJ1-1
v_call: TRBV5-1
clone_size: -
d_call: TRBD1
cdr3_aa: CASSLEGTGGNTEAFF
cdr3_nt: TGCGCCAGCAGCCTGGAAGGGACAGGGGGGAACACTGAAGCTTTCTTT

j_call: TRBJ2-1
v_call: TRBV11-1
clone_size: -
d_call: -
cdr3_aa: CASSFLGGVNEQFF
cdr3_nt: TGTGCCAGCAGCTTCCTGGGAGGAGTGAATGAGCAGTTCTTC

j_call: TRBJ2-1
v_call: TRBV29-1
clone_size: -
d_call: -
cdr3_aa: CSVDWSSYNEQFF
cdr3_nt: TGCAGCGTGGACTGGAGCTCCTACAATGAGCAGTTCTTC

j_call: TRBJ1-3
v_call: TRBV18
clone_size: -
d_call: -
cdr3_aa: CASSPGVSVGNTIYF
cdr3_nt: TGTGCCAGCTCACCCGGGGTGTCGGTGGGAAACACCATATATTTT

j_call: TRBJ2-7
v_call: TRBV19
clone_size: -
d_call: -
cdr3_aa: CASSIAYGDSYEQYF
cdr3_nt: TGTGCCAGTAGTATAGCCTACGGGGACTCCTACGAGCAGTACTTC

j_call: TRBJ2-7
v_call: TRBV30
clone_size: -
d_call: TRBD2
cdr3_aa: CAWSLIAGGTYEQYF
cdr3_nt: TGTGCCTGGAGTCTTATAGCGGGAGGGACCTACGAGCAGTACTTC

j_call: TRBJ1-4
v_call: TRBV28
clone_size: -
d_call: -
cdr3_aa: CASSLRTLTNEKLFF
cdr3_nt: TGTGCCAGCAGTTTAAGGACTCTGACTAATGAAAAACTGTTTTTT

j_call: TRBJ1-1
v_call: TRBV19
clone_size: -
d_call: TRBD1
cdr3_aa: CASRGQGQNTEAFF
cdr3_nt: TGTGCCAGTAGGGGACAGGGTCAGAACACTGAAGCTTTCTTT

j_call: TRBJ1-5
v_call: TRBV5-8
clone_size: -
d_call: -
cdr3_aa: CASSPGGGPQPQHF
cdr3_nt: TGTGCCAGCAGCCCCGGGGGGGGCCCTCAGCCCCAGCATTTT

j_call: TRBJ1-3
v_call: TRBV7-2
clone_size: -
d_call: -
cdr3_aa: CASSLDRVDTIYF
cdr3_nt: TGTGCCAGCAGCTTAGACAGGGTTGACACCATATATTTT

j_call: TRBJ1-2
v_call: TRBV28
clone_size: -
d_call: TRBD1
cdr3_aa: CASSLYRDSYGYTF
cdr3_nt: TGTGCCAGCAGTTTATATAGGGACAGCTATGGCTACACCTTC